This is a list of T cell receptor beta chains from one sample in a study of regulatory T cells in long-lasting Graves disease. Each CDR3 protein is one row after TCRdb ran MiXCR on the multiplex PCR reads. The sample consists of roughly 380,000 distinct CDR3 sequences, around 15% of them appearing once. The sample consisted of peripheral blood mononuclear cells (PBMCs), taken at new diagnosis, from a patient treated with antithyroid drugs. These receptors originate from a female donor with Graves disease. The CDR3 runs from the conserved cysteine through the conserved F or W. The D gene is left open where the match is weak. Expanded clones get a size class; other rows say once, few or many, or leave the size out.

>TRBV5-5|13|-|TRBJ1-1|-
CASSLDGPTSAFF
TGTGCCAGCAGCTTGGATGGTCCGACTTCGGCTTTCTTT
>TRBV2|17|many|TRBJ2-3|TRBD1
CASSSYPGTASTDTQYF
TGTGCCTCCTCCTCATACCCAGGGACAGCTAGCACAGATACGCAGTATTTT
>TRBV7-9|16|few|TRBJ2-1|-
CASSSGEGGSYNEQFF
TGTGCCAGCAGCTCCGGCGAAGGGGGCTCCTACAATGAGCAGTTCTTC
>TRBV7-2|14|many|TRBJ1-2|TRBD1
CASSWGQLNYGYTF
TGTGCCAGCAGCTGGGGACAGCTTAACTATGGCTACACCTTC
>TRBV4-1|14|many|TRBJ2-2|-
CASSQAHVGGELFF
TGCGCCAGCAGCCAAGCGCACGTGGGGGGGGAGCTGTTTTTT
>TRBV2|14|many|TRBJ2-7|TRBD2
CASRRLAGRYEQYF
TGTGCCAGCCGACGACTAGCGGGACGCTACGAGCAGTACTTC
>TRBV4-3|17|many|TRBJ2-5|-
CASSQDRGFWGEETQYF
TGCGCCAGCAGCCAAGATCGGGGATTCTGGGGGGAAGAGACCCAGTACTTC
>TRBV6-9|15|many|TRBJ2-1|TRBD2
CASSLAGGGHNEQFF
TGTGCCAGCAGTTTAGCGGGGGGAGGGCACAATGAGCAGTTCTTC
>TRBV5-1|14|-|TRBJ2-1|TRBD2
CATREAHRYNEQFF
TGCGCCACACGGGAGGCCCATAGGTACAATGAGCAGTTCTTC
>TRBV19|17|many|TRBJ1-1|TRBD1
CASSILDRGGGYTEAFF
TGTGCCAGTAGTATCTTGGACAGGGGCGGAGGTTACACTGAAGCTTTCTTT
>TRBV5-1|14|-|TRBJ2-1|-
CASIVDSLAEEQFF
TGCGCCAGCATCGTAGACTCGTTAGCTGAGGAGCAGTTCTTC
>TRBV12-3/TRBV12-4|13|many|TRBJ2-7|-
CASSFQGTYEQYF
TGTGCCAGCAGTTTTCAGGGAACCTACGAGCAGTACTTC
>TRBV20-1|15|few|TRBJ1-5|-
CSARGPGSPNQPQHF
TGCAGTGCTAGGGGGCCAGGGTCCCCCAATCAGCCCCAGCATTTT
>TRBV7-9|14|once|TRBJ1-3|-
CASSLSGDRNTIYF
TGTGCCAGCAGCTTGAGCGGGGATCGAAACACCATATATTTT
>TRBV4-1|12|-|TRBJ2-1|-
CASSRTGSRRFF
TGCGCCAGCAGCCGGACCGGGTCCCGGCGGTTCTTC
>TRBV10-3|12|-|TRBJ1-2|-
CAINEGRKGYTF
TGTGCCATCAACGAGGGGAGGAAGGGCTACACCTTC
>TRBV20-1|14|many|TRBJ2-1|TRBD2
CSASSGVAYNEQFF
TGCAGTGCCTCTAGCGGGGTCGCCTACAATGAGCAGTTCTTC
>TRBV7-9|12|many|TRBJ2-3|-
CASSLGDDTQYF
TGTGCCAGCAGCCTAGGGGACGATACGCAGTATTTT
>TRBV9|17|few|TRBJ2-3|TRBD2
CASSPGVSGGPPDTQYF
TGTGCCAGCAGCCCAGGGGTGTCGGGAGGGCCCCCAGATACGCAGTATTTT
>TRBV5-1|16|many|TRBJ1-1|TRBD1
CASSFGIGGGATEAFF
TGCGCCAGCAGCTTCGGTATAGGAGGGGGCGCAACTGAAGCTTTCTTT
>TRBV5-1|15|-|TRBJ2-5|TRBD2
CASSKPGLEKETQYF
TGCGCCAGCAGCAAACCGGGACTAGAGAAAGAGACCCAGTACTTC
>TRBV3-1|13|few|TRBJ2-5|TRBD2
CASRVAGEETQYF
TGTGCCAGCAGGGTAGCGGGGGAAGAGACCCAGTACTTC
>TRBV28|16|many|TRBJ1-2|-
CASRSKGGGANYGYTF
TGTGCCAGCCGATCAAAAGGAGGGGGGGCTAACTATGGCTACACCTTC
>TRBV3-1|15|many|TRBJ1-4|-
CASSQTGLGEEKLFF
TGTGCCAGCAGCCAAACAGGGTTGGGTGAAGAAAAACTGTTTTTT
>TRBV7-2|14|many|TRBJ2-2|-
CASSRQKNTGELFF
TGTGCCAGCAGCCGACAGAAAAACACCGGGGAGCTGTTTTTT
>TRBV20-1|11|many|TRBJ2-7|-
CSARDGYLEYF
TGCAGTGCTAGAGATGGTTACCTGGAGTACTTC
>TRBV14|18|-|TRBJ2-1|TRBD2
CASSQDPMTSGRRNEQFF
TGTGCCAGCAGCCAAGACCCCATGACTAGCGGGAGGAGGAATGAGCAGTTCTTC
>TRBV6-2/TRBV6-3|17|few|TRBJ1-5|TRBD1
CASSYGSRGYSNQPQHF
TGTGCCAGCAGTTACGGTTCCAGGGGGTATAGCAATCAGCCCCAGCATTTT
>TRBV7-2|16|many|TRBJ2-3|TRBD2
CASSLYLAGRTDTQYF
TGTGCCAGCAGCTTATATCTAGCGGGACGCACAGATACGCAGTATTTT
>TRBV5-5|15|few|TRBJ1-6|-
CASSFDPPRPSPLHF
TGTGCCAGCAGCTTCGACCCGCCGAGACCATCACCCCTCCACTTT
>TRBV18|16|few|TRBJ1-1|-
CASSPRWQPSTTEAFF
TGTGCCAGCTCACCACGGTGGCAGCCAAGCACAACTGAAGCTTTCTTT
>TRBV5-1|15|many|TRBJ1-5|TRBD1
CASRAGTGLNQPQHF
TGCGCCAGCAGGGCCGGGACAGGCCTGAATCAGCCCCAGCATTTT
>TRBV2|12|many|TRBJ2-1|-
CASSGGPDEQFF
TGTGCCAGCAGTGGGGGACCGGATGAGCAGTTCTTC
>TRBV7-2|13|many|TRBJ1-1|-
CASSKQGLTEAFF
TGTGCCAGCAGCAAACAGGGTCTTACTGAAGCTTTCTTT
>TRBV28|11|-|TRBJ1-1|-
CASLSATEAFF
TGTGCCAGCCTATCGGCCACTGAAGCTTTCTTT
>TRBV5-4|15|many|TRBJ1-4|-
CASSDAGATNEKLFF
TGTGCCAGCAGCGATGCAGGGGCAACTAATGAAAAACTGTTTTTT
>TRBV4-2|14|many|TRBJ2-1|TRBD1
CASSRDREASEQFF
TGTGCCAGCAGCCGGGACAGGGAGGCTAGTGAGCAGTTCTTC
>TRBV5-4|15|-|TRBJ1-1|TRBD1
CASSYPDRGQTEASF
TGTGCCAGCAGCTACCCAGACAGGGGGCAAACTGAAGCTTCCTTT
>TRBV5-8|15|few|TRBJ1-4|-
CASSLGVGVGEKLFF
TGTGCCAGCAGCTTGGGTGTAGGGGTTGGTGAAAAACTGTTTTTT
>TRBV9|15|many|TRBJ2-7|-
CASSVAPGSSYEQYF
TGTGCCAGCAGCGTGGCCCCAGGGAGCTCCTACGAGCAGTACTTC
>TRBV5-6|18|-|TRBJ1-3|-
CASSLGMGTTGPGNTIYF
TGTGCCAGCAGCTTGGGGATGGGGACCACGGGCCCTGGAAACACCATATATTTT
>TRBV15|13|many|TRBJ2-5|TRBD2
CATSRDRGGSQYF
TGTGCCACCAGCAGAGACCGGGGGGGGTCACAGTACTTC
>TRBV12-3/TRBV12-4|14|many|TRBJ2-1|-
CASSLQGGYNEQFF
TGTGCCAGCAGTTTGCAGGGTGGATACAATGAGCAGTTCTTC
>TRBV19|16|few|TRBJ2-2|-
CASSIRTGQNTGELFF
TGTGCCAGTAGTATACGGACGGGGCAGAACACCGGGGAGCTGTTTTTT
>TRBV4-1|14|-|TRBJ2-5|-
CASSPGGGEETQYF
TGCGCCAGCAGCCCAGGAGGGGGAGAAGAGACCCAGTACTTC
>TRBV11-2|14|few|TRBJ2-1|TRBD2
CASSLLGGSNEQFF
TGTGCCAGCAGCTTACTCGGGGGGAGCAATGAGCAGTTCTTC
>TRBV7-3|13|many|TRBJ2-3|-
CASSLSGQGLQYF
TGTGCCAGCAGCTTAAGTGGGCAGGGCTTGCAGTATTTT
>TRBV3-1|16|many|TRBJ2-1|TRBD1
CASSPGTGGYYNEQFF
TGTGCCAGCAGCCCGGGGACAGGGGGATACTACAATGAGCAGTTCTTC
>TRBV12-3/TRBV12-4|16|many|TRBJ1-4|TRBD1
CASTPLPGTGIEKLFF
TGTGCCAGCACCCCCCTCCCTGGGACAGGCATCGAAAAACTGTTTTTT